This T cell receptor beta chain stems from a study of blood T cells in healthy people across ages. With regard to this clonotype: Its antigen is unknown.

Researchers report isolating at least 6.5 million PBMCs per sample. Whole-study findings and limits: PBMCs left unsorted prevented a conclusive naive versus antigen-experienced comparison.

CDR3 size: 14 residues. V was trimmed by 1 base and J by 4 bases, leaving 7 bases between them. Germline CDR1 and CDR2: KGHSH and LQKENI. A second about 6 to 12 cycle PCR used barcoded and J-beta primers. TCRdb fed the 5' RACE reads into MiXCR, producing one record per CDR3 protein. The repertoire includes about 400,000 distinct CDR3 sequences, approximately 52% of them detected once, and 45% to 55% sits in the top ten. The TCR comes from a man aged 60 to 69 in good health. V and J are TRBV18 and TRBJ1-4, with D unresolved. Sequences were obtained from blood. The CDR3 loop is CASSPRGNNEKLFF. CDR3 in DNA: TGTGCCAGCTCACCACGGGGTAATAATGAAAAACTGTTTTTT.